Shown below are 14 T cell receptor beta chains from a single sample sequenced in a study of spatial heterogeneity in lung cancer (dated by TCRdb to the late 2010s). The library was obtained by 5' RACE. The sample was run on a NextSeq 500. TCRdb reprocessed the public reads (quality trimming at Q25 with fastp, clone calling with MiXCR) and kept in-frame beta chains. Identical CDR3 proteins give one entry, which carries the most common genes and DNA. The sample profile shows some 23,000 distinct CDR3 sequences; over 6% of them were found once. The biggest ten clones account for around 15% of the sample. According to the study, the label for this sample's time point signals: sample taken at primary tumor resection. Whole RNA extracted from tumor and nontumor lung tissue, or from cryopreserved PBMC samples, was used for TCR sequencing without cell sorting. The specimen comprised PBMCs, sampled at surgery. Receptors were obtained from a male donor with early-stage non-small cell lung cancer.

This clonotype was seen many times. This chain links TRBV7-2 with TRBJ1-6; D might be TRBD1 (5 bases). The CDR3 totals 16 residues. Germline V lookup: CDR1 SGHTA, CDR2 FQGNSA. Trimming left V 1 base short and J 6 bases short, with 13 bases between. CDR3 DNA: TGTGCCAGCAGCTTAGTTGTTACGCAGGGTAATTCACCCCTCCACTTT. Its translation: CASSLVVTQGNSPLHF.

This clonotype was counted many times. V is TRBV12-3 or TRBV12-4 and J is TRBJ2-7; a weak D match, TRBD1 (6 bases). The CDR3 loop spans 12 amino acids. Trimming removed 4 bases at V and 6 bases at J, with 10 bases between. CDR3 sequence reads: CASSSTGSEQYV. Written as DNA, the CDR3 is TGTGCCAGCAGTTCAACAGGGAGCGAGCAGTACGTC.

This clonotype appeared many times. The rearrangement uses TRBV5-4 and TRBJ2-7, with 9 bases matching TRBD2. Germline V gene lookup returns CDR1 SGHNT and CDR2 YYREEE (reference sequence). The CDR3 runs to 15 residues. V lost 0 bases, J lost 5 bases, and 6 bases stayed unmatched. CDR3 region: CASSLVASGTDEQYF. CDR3 sequence (DNA): TGTGCCAGCAGCTTGGTGGCTAGCGGGACCGACGAGCAGTACTTC.

By frequency in the sample, this clonotype is medium-sized (0.01 to 0.1%). The chain recombines TRBV7-9 with TRBJ2-7; possibly TRBD2 for D (6 bases). V was pared by 2 bases and J by 0 bases, with 14 bases between. CDR3 length: 16 amino acids. Germline assignment: CDR1 SEHNR and CDR2 FQNEAQ (reference sequence). CDR3 amino acids: CASSLLGGSSSYEQYF. The CDR3 DNA reads TGTGCCAGCAGCTTATTGGGGGGTTCAAGCTCCTACGAGCAGTACTTC.

This clonotype was seen ten or more times. The DNA of the CDR3 is TGTGCCAGCAGTACAGGGAGGAACACTGAAGCTTTCTTT. This gives the protein CASSTGRNTEAFF. The chain uses TRBV6-1 and TRBJ1-1; D is possibly TRBD1 (6 bases). The V gene lost 5 bases and the J gene lost 1 base, with 8 bases spanning the gap. Germline V gene sequence: CDR1 MNHNS, CDR2 SASEGT. CDR3 length: 13 residues.

This clonotype was seen a few times. This chain connects TRBV7-2 to TRBJ2-1; tentatively, D is TRBD2 (6 bases). The length of the CDR3 is 17 residues. Germline CDR1 is SGHTA and CDR2 is FQGNSA. V was pared by 2 bases and J by 4 bases, with 18 bases between. The CDR3 nucleotides read TGTGCCAGCAGCTTACCTCCCGGTCTAGCGATTTACAATGAGCAGTTCTTC. This codes for CASSLPPGLAIYNEQFF.

This clonotype was found a few times. This rearrangement joins TRBV20-1 to TRBJ1-1, with D perhaps TRBD1 (5 bases). The CDR3 loop spans 13 amino acids. Per germline, CDR1 DFQATT and CDR2 SNEGSKA (reference sequence). With 3 bases removed from V and 7 bases from J, the gap between germline ends came to 15 bases. CDR3 DNA sequence: TGCAGTGCTAGCTTCCAGGGATACGGTGAAGCTTTCTTT. Protein sequence: CSASFQGYGEAFF.

Ten or more counts support this clonotype. This CDR3 is CSVGDSFGYTF. For the CDR3, the DNA is TGCAGCGTTGGGGACAGCTTCGGCTACACCTTC. The J gene is TRBJ1-2, the V gene TRBV29-1; 7 bases are a match to TRBD1. The germline gives CDR1 SQVTM, CDR2 ANQGSEA. V trimming: 4 bases; J trimming: 8 bases; junction bases outside the gene matches: 4. The CDR3 spans 11 residues.

Of note for this clonotype: Just one base apart from a much larger clone, this may be a read error. The gene calls are TRBV28 and TRBJ1-3, with D possibly being TRBD1 (5 bases). Germline lookup yields CDR1 MDHEN and CDR2 SYDVKM. This CDR3 is built from 16 residues. The CDR3 loop is CASSLERGATGNTTYF. The CDR3 DNA reads as TGTGCCAGCAGTTTAGAGAGAGGGGCGACGGGAAACACCACATATTTT.

This clonotype was seen only a few times. The gene calls are TRBV28 and TRBJ1-5, with TRBD1 as a possible D gene (5 bases). V lost 6 bases and J lost 9, with 12 bases in between. Germline CDR1 and CDR2: MDHEN and SYDVKM. The CDR3 sequence is 12 residues long. The CDR3 region has the DNA TGTGCCAGCAGGGACATGATACTGCCCCAGCATTTT. Amino acids: CASRDMILPQHF.

This clonotype was seen many times. The rearrangement joins TRBV11-2 to TRBJ1-1; D not certain. The germline gives CDR1 SGHAT, CDR2 FQNNGV. V was trimmed by 6 bases and J by 0 bases, leaving 8 bases between them. This CDR3 is 13 amino acids long. Here the CDR3 DNA reads TGTGCCAGCAGTACGGACGTGAACACTGAAGCTTTCTTT. This translates into CASSTDVNTEAFF.

Ten or more counts support this clonotype. V usage is TRBV20-1 and J usage is TRBJ2-1; D may be TRBD2 (6 bases). The V gene's germline CDR1 is DFQATT and CDR2 SNEGSKA (reference sequence). Trimming took off 0 bases at V and 9 bases at J, with 24 bases between the two ends. This CDR3 region has 17 residues. The DNA for the CDR3 is TGCAGTGCTAGAGATCCGGGGACTGGCGCTTCACGGAGTGAGCAGTTCTTC. It is translated as CSARDPGTGASRSEQFF.

The chain combines TRBV4-3 with TRBJ2-3; 11 bases agree with TRBD2. Per the germline V gene, CDR1 is LGHNA and CDR2 is YSLEER. V shed 4 bases and J 0 bases; nucleotides not matched to a gene: 12. CDR3 length: 19 amino acids. The CDR3 sequence: CASSRGLAEADGSTDTQYF. The DNA for the CDR3 is TGCGCCAGCAGCCGGGGACTAGCGGAAGCGGACGGGAGCACAGATACGCAGTATTTT.

The rearrangement uses TRBV29-1 and TRBJ2-3; 13 bases map to TRBD2. The V and J ends lost 5 bases and 4 bases, in that order; junction bases with no gene match: 9. Germline V gene sequence: CDR1 SQVTM, CDR2 ANQGSEA. The CDR3 length is 16 residues. In DNA form, the CDR3 reads TGCAGCGTTCCCGGACTAGCGGGGGTCGGATCAGATACGCAGTATTTT. It translates to CSVPGLAGVGSDTQYF.